This entry lists 10 T cell receptor beta chains sequenced from one sample in a study of cytomegalovirus exposure and HLA in healthy donors. Primers for the PCR totalled 60 Vbeta and 13 Jbeta. Produced via immunoSEQ multiplex PCR; TCRdb's table is partial and in-frame only. This table holds hundreds of thousands of clones, around nine tenths found once. The sequenced sample consisted of PBMCs. All receptors derive from a woman aged 18-29 years in good health and CMV-seronegative.

This sequence joins TRBV7-8 and TRBJ2-2, with TRBD2 matching 10 bases. CDR1 SGHVS and CDR2 FQNEAQ come from the germline V gene. After removal of 0 bases from V and 1 base from J, the junction contained 2 bases not matched to a gene. The CDR3 spans 17 residues. The DNA for the CDR3 is TGTGCCAGCAGCTTAGCGGGACTAGCGATGAACACCGGGGAGCTGTTTTTT. Amino acids: CASSLAGLAMNTGELFF.

The chain combines TRBV6-5 with TRBJ2-1; D gene ambiguous. This CDR3 region has 12 residues. CDR1 MNHEY and CDR2 SVGAGI come from the germline V gene. The germline V and J ends were trimmed by 5 bases and 8 bases, with 10 bases remaining between them. CDR3 DNA sequence: TGTGCCAGCAGTCGAAAGGCGGATGAGCAGTTCTTC. Its protein is CASSRKADEQFF.

This clone occurred a few times. The chain uses TRBV19 and TRBJ1-5; no firm D call. The CDR3 spans 13 residues. V lost 6 bases and J 3 bases, leaving 9 bases between the germline ends. Germline CDR1 is LNHDA and CDR2 is SQIVND (reference sequence). The CDR3 DNA sequence: TGTGCCAGTAGCCCGGGGATCAATCAGCCCCAGCATTTT. Translating it yields CASSPGINQPQHF.

This clone has a handful of counts. The chain links TRBV7-3 to TRBJ1-1; possible D gene TRBD1, 6 bases. This CDR3 comprises 19 residues. Trimming removed 0 bases from V and 0 bases from J, with 20 bases in between. Per the germline V gene, CDR1 is SGHTA and CDR2 is FQGTGA. This chain's CDR3 is CASSLTSYRTEGMNTEAFF. CDR3 bases: TGTGCCAGCAGCTTAACGTCTTATAGGACAGAGGGGATGAACACTGAAGCTTTCTTT.

This clone has only one observation. The chain links TRBV10-2 to TRBJ2-5, with D tentatively TRBD1 (6 bases). Germline V gene data show CDR1 as WSHSY and CDR2 as SAAADI. The CDR3 spans 14 residues. V was pared by 7 bases and J by 1 base, with 13 bases between. Here the CDR3 reads CASTQGSSQETQYF. The CDR3 DNA follows: TGCGCCAGCACTCAGGGGTCGTCCCAAGAGACCCAGTACTTC.

There are a few counts of this clone. The chain joins TRBV7-9 to TRBJ2-7; no firm D call. There are 13 residues in the CDR3. Germline V gene sequence: CDR1 SEHNR, CDR2 FQNEAQ (reference sequence). Trimming left V 1 base short and J 2 bases short, with 6 bases between. CDR3 residues: CASSLDSPYEQYF. CDR3 coding DNA: TGTGCCAGCAGCTTAGACAGTCCCTACGAGCAGTACTTC.

This clone occurred once. This chain uses TRBV5-1 with TRBJ2-7, with 9 bases identical to TRBD2. From germline, CDR1 is SGHRS and CDR2 YFSETQ. The CDR3 is 13 amino acids. V trimming: 1 base; J trimming: 7 bases; junction bases outside the gene matches: 3. This chain's CDR3 is CASSLRAGGEQYF. The CDR3 DNA reads as TGCGCCAGCAGCTTGAGGGCGGGGGGGGAGCAGTACTTC. The full variable domain, rest sourced from reference TRBV5-1 and TRBJ2-7, is KAGVTQTPRYLIKTRGQQVTLSCSPISGHRSVSWYQQTPGQGLQFLFEYFSETQRNKGNFPGRFSGRQFSNSRSEMNVSTLELGDSALYLCASSLRAGGEQYFGPGTRLTVT.

The rearrangement links TRBV7-2 to TRBJ1-2; a weak D match, TRBD1 (6 bases). The CDR3 spans 14 residues. V dropped 1 base and J dropped 6 bases, with 12 bases sitting between them. Per the germline V gene, CDR1 is SGHTA and CDR2 is FQGNSA. The CDR3 nucleotides read TGTGCCAGCAGCTTAGGCGCAGGGGTAAATGGCTACACCTTC. This translates into CASSLGAGVNGYTF. The full variable domain, in which reference TRBV7-2 and TRBJ1-2 provide the parts outside the CDR3, is GAGVSQSPSNKVTEKGKDVELRCDPISGHTALYWYRQSLGQGLEFLIYFQGNSAPDKSGLPSDRFSAERTGGSVSTLTIQRTQQEDSAVYLCASSLGAGVNGYTFGSGTRLTVV.

The rearrangement uses TRBV13 and TRBJ2-7, with 7 bases matching TRBD1. V shed 6 bases and J 3 bases; nucleotides not matched to a gene: 8. This CDR3 is built from 14 residues. Germline V lookup: CDR1 PRHDT, CDR2 FYEKMQ (reference sequence). The CDR3 spells CASSDQGVGYEQYF. CDR3 DNA sequence: TGTGCCAGCAGTGATCAGGGGGTGGGCTACGAGCAGTACTTC.

The rearrangement joins TRBV14 to TRBJ1-4; perhaps TRBD1 as D (6 bases). This CDR3 spans 20 amino acids. CDR1 SGHDN and CDR2 FVKESK come from the germline V gene. The germline V and J ends were trimmed by 5 bases and 0 bases, with 25 bases remaining between them. CDR3: CASSGPLGGGLRATNEKLFF. The CDR3 DNA is TGTGCCAGCAGCGGTCCCTTAGGGGGGGGCCTGCGCGCAACTAATGAAAAACTGTTTTTT.